This entry lists 9 T cell receptor beta chains sequenced from one sample in a study of T cells expressing NK-cell markers. For each CDR3 protein, TCRdb gives one entry from its re-call of the 5' RACE reads, without DNA. With 550,000 to 600,000 distinct CDR3 sequences in the sample, the ten largest clones hold approximately 3.6%. The sample comprised blood T cells: a sorted CD56 or NKG2C T cell subset, CD4+ or CD8+ T cells, or bulk PBMC T cells (not recorded which). Receptors were obtained from a man younger than 30 in good health.

The chain has TRBV24-1 and TRBJ2-1; lacking DNA, the TRBD2 call made by TCRdb goes unchecked. The CDR3 is 16 amino acids. Germline V gene sequence: CDR1 KGHDR, CDR2 SFDVKD. CDR3 region: CATSDPLGAGGNEQFF.

This chain uses TRBV20-1 with TRBJ2-7; there is no DNA to check the TCRdb D call of TRBD1. CDR1 is DFQATT, CDR2 SNEGSKA, per germline (reference sequence). This CDR3 contains 14 residues. The CDR3 region is CSAPAGLYSYEQYF.

This rearrangement joins TRBV3-1 to TRBJ1-1; TCRdb reports TRBD1, a call that lacks DNA to check it against. The germline V gene encodes CDR1 LGHDT and CDR2 YNNKEL (reference sequence). The CDR3 spans 13 residues. This chain's CDR3 is CASSQGGGGEAFF. Filled out from reference TRBV3-1 and TRBJ1-1, the complete variable domain reads DTAVSQTPKYLVTQMGNDKSIKCEQNLGHDTMYWYKQDSKKFLKIMFSYNNKELIINETVPNRFSPKSPDKAHLNLHINSLELGDSAVYFCASSQGGGGEAFFGQGTRLTVV.

The chain has TRBV5-1 and TRBJ2-1; TCRdb reports TRBD1, a call that lacks DNA to check it against. This CDR3 region has 14 residues. CDR1 and CDR2 from the germline V gene are SGHRS and YFSETQ. The CDR3 spells CASRFDQGYNEQFF.

The V and J genes are TRBV7-2 and TRBJ2-7; TCRdb's D call, TRBD2, is unchecked because there is no DNA. The CDR3 loop spans 13 amino acids. Germline V gene sequence: CDR1 SGHTA, CDR2 FQGNSA. The CDR3 reads CASSPQAGDEQYF.

The rearrangement uses TRBV7-2 and TRBJ2-6. CDR1 is SGHTA, CDR2 FQGNSA, per germline. The CDR3 length is 14 residues. CDR3 residues: CASSFRTGANVLTF.

This sequence joins TRBV5-1 and TRBJ2-1; checking the TCRdb D call of TRBD1 is not possible without DNA. Germline CDR1 and CDR2: SGHRS and YFSETQ. The CDR3 covers 13 residues. This CDR3 is CASRDRGNNEQFF.

This chain's CDR3 is CASSLEIEAAEAFF. The rearrangement links TRBV5-4 to TRBJ1-1. Germline loops: CDR1 SGHNT, CDR2 YYREEE (reference sequence). CDR3 length: 14 amino acids.

The CDR3 sequence: CASSLDTGSNEKLFF. The V gene is TRBV7-8, the J gene TRBJ1-4; TCRdb's D call, TRBD1, is unchecked because there is no DNA. The CDR3 totals 15 residues. Germline CDR1 reads SGHVS; CDR2 reads FQNEAQ.